Listed below are T cell receptor beta chains from one sample, sequenced in a study of cytomegalovirus exposure and HLA in healthy donors. The table came from immunoSEQ multiplex PCR; TCRdb's copy has only in-frame clones and leaves some out. The table includes around 150,000 clones, under 95% detected once. Sequencing used PBMCs. All receptors derive from a woman between 18 and 29 years old in good health and CMV-seropositive. The CDR3 runs from the conserved cysteine through the conserved F or W. The order of the fields is J gene, V gene, clone size, D gene, CDR3 DNA, CDR3 protein. A D gene is named only where the DNA matches it firmly. A row's size may be missing; if present it is once, few, many or a size class.

j_call: TRBJ2-2
v_call: TRBV19
clone_size: -
d_call: TRBD2
cdr3_nt: TGTGCCAGTAGTTCAAGCGGGAGACGGAGCACCGGGGAGCTGTTTTTT
cdr3_aa: CASSSSGRRSTGELFF

j_call: TRBJ2-7
v_call: TRBV28
clone_size: once
d_call: TRBD1
cdr3_nt: TGTGCCAGCAGTTCCCCCGGGACAGATTACGAGCAGTACTTC
cdr3_aa: CASSSPGTDYEQYF

j_call: TRBJ2-7
v_call: TRBV7-2
clone_size: -
d_call: TRBD2
cdr3_nt: TGTGCCAGCAGCTTCGGGGGGTACTACGAGCAGTACTTC
cdr3_aa: CASSFGGYYEQYF

j_call: TRBJ1-2
v_call: TRBV18
clone_size: -
d_call: -
cdr3_nt: TGTGCCAGCTCGCAGGGGACCTATGGCTACACCTTC
cdr3_aa: CASSQGTYGYTF

j_call: TRBJ2-7
v_call: TRBV18
clone_size: -
d_call: TRBD1
cdr3_nt: TGTGCCAGCTCACTCGACAGGGCCGAGCAGTACTTC
cdr3_aa: CASSLDRAEQYF

j_call: TRBJ2-3
v_call: TRBV11-2
clone_size: -
d_call: -
cdr3_nt: TGTGCCAGCAGCTACACAAGGGGTAGCACAGATACGCAGTATTTT
cdr3_aa: CASSYTRGSTDTQYF

j_call: TRBJ2-5
v_call: TRBV18
clone_size: -
d_call: -
cdr3_nt: TGTGCCAGCTCATCAAGCGTCGGGATCCAAGAGACCCAGTACTTC
cdr3_aa: CASSSSVGIQETQYF

j_call: TRBJ2-2
v_call: TRBV7-9
clone_size: -
d_call: TRBD2
cdr3_nt: TGTGCCAGCAGCTTATTCGCGGGAGAAGGGACCGGGGAGCTGTTTTTT
cdr3_aa: CASSLFAGEGTGELFF

j_call: TRBJ2-1
v_call: TRBV18
clone_size: -
d_call: TRBD1
cdr3_nt: TGTGCCAGCTCACTAACAGGGGGCGCGGGCAATGAGCAGTTCTTC
cdr3_aa: CASSLTGGAGNEQFF

j_call: TRBJ1-1
v_call: TRBV10-3
clone_size: -
d_call: -
cdr3_nt: TGTGCCATCTCCCGGGAGGGACGTGAAGCTTTCTTT
cdr3_aa: CAISREGREAFF

j_call: TRBJ2-7
v_call: TRBV11-2
clone_size: -
d_call: -
cdr3_nt: TGTGCCAGCAGCTTAGTCCGGGGGGCCGAGCAGTACTTC
cdr3_aa: CASSLVRGAEQYF

j_call: TRBJ2-7
v_call: TRBV5-1
clone_size: once
d_call: TRBD2
cdr3_nt: TGCGCCAGCAGCGGGACTAGCGGAACCTACGAGCAGTACTTC
cdr3_aa: CASSGTSGTYEQYF

j_call: TRBJ2-7
v_call: TRBV5-4
clone_size: -
d_call: -
cdr3_nt: TGTGCCAGCAGCTTGGATCTGAGTGGCTACGAGCAGTACTTC
cdr3_aa: CASSLDLSGYEQYF

j_call: TRBJ2-7
v_call: TRBV5-4
clone_size: -
d_call: TRBD1
cdr3_nt: TGTGCCAGCAGCTTCGGGACAGTCGAGCAGTACTTC
cdr3_aa: CASSFGTVEQYF

j_call: TRBJ1-5
v_call: TRBV7-2
clone_size: -
d_call: -
cdr3_nt: TGTGCCAGCAGCTTAGAGGGGAGGGGATGGCAGCCCCAGCATTTT
cdr3_aa: CASSLEGRGWQPQHF

j_call: TRBJ2-5
v_call: TRBV5-5
clone_size: -
d_call: -
cdr3_nt: TGTGCCAGCAGCTTGGCGGGAGCAAAGTACCAAGAGACCCAGTACTTC
cdr3_aa: CASSLAGAKYQETQYF

j_call: TRBJ1-2
v_call: TRBV4-1
clone_size: -
d_call: -
cdr3_nt: TGCGCCAGCAGCCCGCGCGGGGGCGGCCAATTCGATGGCTACACCTTC
cdr3_aa: CASSPRGGGQFDGYTF

j_call: TRBJ2-5
v_call: TRBV7-2
clone_size: -
d_call: TRBD2
cdr3_nt: TGTGCCAGCAGCCAGTCCTTTGGCGGGGGGGCGGAGAAGACCCAGTACTTC
cdr3_aa: CASSQSFGGGAEKTQYF

j_call: TRBJ2-1
v_call: TRBV9
clone_size: -
d_call: TRBD2
cdr3_nt: TGTGCCAGCAGCGCCAAGGGTAGCGGGAGGTCCCCGAACGATGAGCAGTTCTTC
cdr3_aa: CASSAKGSGRSPNDEQFF

j_call: TRBJ2-3
v_call: TRBV15
clone_size: -
d_call: TRBD1
cdr3_nt: TGTGCCACCAGCAGCGCCCCGGGACAGGGCACAGATACGCAGTATTTT
cdr3_aa: CATSSAPGQGTDTQYF

j_call: TRBJ1-6
v_call: TRBV27
clone_size: -
d_call: -
cdr3_nt: TGTGCCAGCAGACATAACACAAGTTTTTCACCCCTCCACTTT
cdr3_aa: CASRHNTSFSPLHF